The T cell receptor (beta chain) described here comes from a study of control samples from healthy donors and cancer patients. Libraries were prepared by immunoSEQ multiplex PCR; TCRdb keeps only in-frame clonotypes and omits some of them. The profile shows 150,000 to 200,000 clones, 75% to 95% of them singletons. Germline CDR1 SGDLS, CDR2 YYNGEE. V was clipped by 4 bases and J by 3 bases; unmatched bases: 11. The CDR3 contains 16 residues. The material sequenced was blood. This rearrangement joins TRBV9 to TRBJ2-7; 9 bases align to TRBD1. This sequence originates from a woman between 35 and 50 years old in good health. The DNA of the CDR3 is TGTGCCAGCAGCTCCCCGGGAGAGACAGGGGGCTACGAGCAGTACTTC. Translating it yields CASSSPGETGGYEQYF.